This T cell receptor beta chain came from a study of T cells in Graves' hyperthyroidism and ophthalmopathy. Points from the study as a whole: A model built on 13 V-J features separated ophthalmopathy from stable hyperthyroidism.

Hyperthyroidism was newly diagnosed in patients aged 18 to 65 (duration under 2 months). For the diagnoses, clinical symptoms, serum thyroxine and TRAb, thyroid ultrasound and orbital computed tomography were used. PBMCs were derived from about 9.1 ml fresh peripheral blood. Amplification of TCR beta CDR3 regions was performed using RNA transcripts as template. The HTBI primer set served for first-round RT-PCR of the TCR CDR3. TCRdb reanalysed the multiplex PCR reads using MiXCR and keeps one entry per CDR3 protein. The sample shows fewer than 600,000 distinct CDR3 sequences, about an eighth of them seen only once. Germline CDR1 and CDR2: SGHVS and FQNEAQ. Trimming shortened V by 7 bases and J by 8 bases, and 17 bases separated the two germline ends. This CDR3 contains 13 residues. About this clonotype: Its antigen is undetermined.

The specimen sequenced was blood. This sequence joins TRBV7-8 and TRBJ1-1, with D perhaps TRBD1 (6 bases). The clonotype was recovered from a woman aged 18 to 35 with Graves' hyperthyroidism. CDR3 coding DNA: TGTGCCAGCAACAAGATTCAAGGGACAGAAGCTTTCTTT. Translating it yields CASNKIQGTEAFF.